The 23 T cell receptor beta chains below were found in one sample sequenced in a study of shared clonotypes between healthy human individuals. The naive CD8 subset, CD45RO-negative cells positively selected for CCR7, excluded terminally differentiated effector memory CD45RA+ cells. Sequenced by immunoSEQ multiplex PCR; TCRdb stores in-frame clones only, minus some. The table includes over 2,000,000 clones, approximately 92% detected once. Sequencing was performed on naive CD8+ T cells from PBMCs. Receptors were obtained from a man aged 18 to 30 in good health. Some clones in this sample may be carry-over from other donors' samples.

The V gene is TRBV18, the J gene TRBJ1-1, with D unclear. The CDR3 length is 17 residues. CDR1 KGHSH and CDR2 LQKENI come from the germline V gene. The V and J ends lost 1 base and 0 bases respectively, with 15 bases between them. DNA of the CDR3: TGTGCCAGCTCACCACAAGACTATTCAGTGGTGAACACTGAAGCTTTCTTT. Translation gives CASSPQDYSVVNTEAFF.

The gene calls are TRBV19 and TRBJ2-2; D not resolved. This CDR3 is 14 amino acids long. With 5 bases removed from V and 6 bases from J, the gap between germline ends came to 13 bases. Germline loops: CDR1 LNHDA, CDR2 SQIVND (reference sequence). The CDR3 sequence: CASSPEVAAGELFF. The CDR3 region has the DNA TGTGCCAGTAGTCCTGAGGTGGCGGCCGGGGAGCTGTTTTTT.

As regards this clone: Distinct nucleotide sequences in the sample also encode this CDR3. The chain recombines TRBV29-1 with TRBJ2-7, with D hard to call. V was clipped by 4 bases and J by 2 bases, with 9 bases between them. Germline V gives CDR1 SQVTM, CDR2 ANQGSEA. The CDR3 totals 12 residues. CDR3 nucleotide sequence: TGCAGCGTTGTGTCTCTTCCCTACGAGCAGTACTTC. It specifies CSVVSLPYEQYF.

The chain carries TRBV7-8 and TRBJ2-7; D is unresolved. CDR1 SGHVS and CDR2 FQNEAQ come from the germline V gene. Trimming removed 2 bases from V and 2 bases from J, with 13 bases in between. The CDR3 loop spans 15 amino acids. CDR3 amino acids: CASSLSATGAYEQYF. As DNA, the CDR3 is TGTGCCAGCAGCTTAAGTGCGACGGGCGCCTACGAGCAGTACTTC.

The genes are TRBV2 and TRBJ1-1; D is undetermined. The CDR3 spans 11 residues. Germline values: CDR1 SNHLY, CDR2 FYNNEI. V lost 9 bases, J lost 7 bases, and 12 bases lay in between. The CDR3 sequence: CARAPRGEAFF. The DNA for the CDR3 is TGTGCCAGGGCCCCCCGGGGTGAAGCTTTCTTT.

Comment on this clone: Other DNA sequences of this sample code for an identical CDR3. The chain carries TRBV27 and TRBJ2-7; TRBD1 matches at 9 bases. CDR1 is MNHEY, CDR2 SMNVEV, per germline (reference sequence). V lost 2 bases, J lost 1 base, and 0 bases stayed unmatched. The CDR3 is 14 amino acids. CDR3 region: CASSLDRGSYEQYF. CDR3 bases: TGTGCCAGCAGTTTAGACAGGGGGTCCTACGAGCAGTACTTC.

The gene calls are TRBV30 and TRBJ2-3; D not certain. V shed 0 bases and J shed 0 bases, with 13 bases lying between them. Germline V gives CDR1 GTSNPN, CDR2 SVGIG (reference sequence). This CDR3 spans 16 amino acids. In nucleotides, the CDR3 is TGTGCCTGGAGTGTACTTCCCCTGGGGAGCACAGATACGCAGTATTTT. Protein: CAWSVLPLGSTDTQYF.

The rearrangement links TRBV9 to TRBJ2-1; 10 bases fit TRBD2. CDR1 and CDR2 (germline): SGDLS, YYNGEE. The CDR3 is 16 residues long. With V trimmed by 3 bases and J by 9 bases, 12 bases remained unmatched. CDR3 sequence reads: CASSGAGTSAQGEQFF. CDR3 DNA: TGTGCCAGCAGCGGTGCCGGGACTAGCGCCCAGGGTGAGCAGTTCTTC.

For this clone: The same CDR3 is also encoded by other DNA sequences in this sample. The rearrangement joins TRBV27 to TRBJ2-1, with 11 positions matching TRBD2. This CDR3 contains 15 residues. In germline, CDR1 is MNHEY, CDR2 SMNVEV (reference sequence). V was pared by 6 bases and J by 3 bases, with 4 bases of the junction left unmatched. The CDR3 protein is CASRVGTSGYNEQFF. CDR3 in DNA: TGTGCCAGCAGGGTCGGGACTAGCGGCTACAATGAGCAGTTCTTC.

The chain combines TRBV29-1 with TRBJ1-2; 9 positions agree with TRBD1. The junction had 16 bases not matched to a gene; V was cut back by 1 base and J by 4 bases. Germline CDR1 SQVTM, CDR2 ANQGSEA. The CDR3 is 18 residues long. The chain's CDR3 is CSVEVGTIRTGAFYGYTF. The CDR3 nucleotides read TGCAGCGTTGAAGTGGGGACCATTCGGACAGGGGCGTTCTATGGCTACACCTTC.

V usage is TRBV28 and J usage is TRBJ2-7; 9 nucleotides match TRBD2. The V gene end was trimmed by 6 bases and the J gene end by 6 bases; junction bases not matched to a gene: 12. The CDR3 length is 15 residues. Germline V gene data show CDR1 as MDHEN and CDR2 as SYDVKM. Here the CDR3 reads CASSRDALAGSEQYF. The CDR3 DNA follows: TGTGCCAGCAGCCGGGACGCCCTAGCGGGGTCCGAGCAGTACTTC.

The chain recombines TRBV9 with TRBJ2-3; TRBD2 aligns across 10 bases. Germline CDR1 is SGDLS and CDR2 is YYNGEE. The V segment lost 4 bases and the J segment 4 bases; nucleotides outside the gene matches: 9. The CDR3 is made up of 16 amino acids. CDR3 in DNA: TGTGCCAGCAGCCCTATAGCGGGGGGAGCGGCAGATACGCAGTATTTT. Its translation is CASSPIAGGAADTQYF.

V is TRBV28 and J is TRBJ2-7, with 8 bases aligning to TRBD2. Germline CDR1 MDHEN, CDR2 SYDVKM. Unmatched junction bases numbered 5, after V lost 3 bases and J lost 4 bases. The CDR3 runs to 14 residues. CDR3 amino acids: CASSFSGTTYEQYF. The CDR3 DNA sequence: TGTGCCAGCAGTTTTAGCGGGACGACTTACGAGCAGTACTTC.

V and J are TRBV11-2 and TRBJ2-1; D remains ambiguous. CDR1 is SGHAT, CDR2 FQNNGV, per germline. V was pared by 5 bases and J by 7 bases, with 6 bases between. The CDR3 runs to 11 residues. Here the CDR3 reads CASSRQNEQFF. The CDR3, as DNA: TGTGCCAGCAGCCGTCAGAATGAGCAGTTCTTC.

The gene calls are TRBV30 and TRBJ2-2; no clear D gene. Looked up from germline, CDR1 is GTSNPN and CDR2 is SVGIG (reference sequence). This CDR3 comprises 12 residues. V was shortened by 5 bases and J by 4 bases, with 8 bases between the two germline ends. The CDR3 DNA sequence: TGTGCCTGGCACGCAGCCACCGGGGAGCTGTTTTTT. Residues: CAWHAATGELFF.

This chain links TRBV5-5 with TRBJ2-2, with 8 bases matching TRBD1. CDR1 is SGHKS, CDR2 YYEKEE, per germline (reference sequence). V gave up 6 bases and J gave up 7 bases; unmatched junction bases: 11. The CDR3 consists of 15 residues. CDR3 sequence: CASTPGQGAVGELFF. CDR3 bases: TGTGCCAGCACTCCCGGGCAGGGGGCAGTCGGGGAGCTGTTTTTT.

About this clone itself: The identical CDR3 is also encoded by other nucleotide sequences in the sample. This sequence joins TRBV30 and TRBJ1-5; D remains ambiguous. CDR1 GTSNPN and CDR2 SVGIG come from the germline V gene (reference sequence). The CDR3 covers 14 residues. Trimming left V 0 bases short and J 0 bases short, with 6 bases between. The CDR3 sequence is CAWSVLDSNQPQHF. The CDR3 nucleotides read TGTGCCTGGAGTGTTTTAGATAGCAATCAGCCCCAGCATTTT.

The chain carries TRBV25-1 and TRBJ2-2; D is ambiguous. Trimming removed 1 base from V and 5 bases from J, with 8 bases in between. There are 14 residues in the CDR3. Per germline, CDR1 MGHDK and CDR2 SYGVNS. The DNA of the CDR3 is TGTGCCAGCAGTGAATTATTCAAGACCGGGGAGCTGTTTTTT. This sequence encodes CASSELFKTGELFF.

The CDR3 here is CASSSWAEALSSYEQYF. The CDR3 region has the DNA TGTGCCAGCAGTTCTTGGGCAGAAGCCCTAAGCTCCTACGAGCAGTACTTC. J is TRBJ2-7 and V is TRBV28; no clear D gene. Trimming stripped 4 bases from V and 0 bases from J, with 19 bases between. This CDR3 spans 17 amino acids. In germline, CDR1 is MDHEN, CDR2 SYDVKM.

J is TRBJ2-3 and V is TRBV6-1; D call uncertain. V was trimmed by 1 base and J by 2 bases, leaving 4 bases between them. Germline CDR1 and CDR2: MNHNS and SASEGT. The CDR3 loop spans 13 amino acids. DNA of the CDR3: TGTGCCAGCAGTGAAGGGCCCACAGATACGCAGTATTTT. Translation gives CASSEGPTDTQYF.

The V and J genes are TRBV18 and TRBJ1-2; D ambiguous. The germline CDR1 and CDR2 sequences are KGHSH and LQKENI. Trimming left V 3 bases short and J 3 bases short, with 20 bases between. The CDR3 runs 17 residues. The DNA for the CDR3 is TGTGCCAGCTCACCGATAACACTTCTTGGGGAAGACTATGGCTACACCTTC. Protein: CASSPITLLGEDYGYTF.

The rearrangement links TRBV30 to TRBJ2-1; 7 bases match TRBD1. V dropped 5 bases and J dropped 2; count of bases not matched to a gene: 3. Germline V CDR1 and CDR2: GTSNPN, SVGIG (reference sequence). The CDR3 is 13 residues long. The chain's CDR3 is CAWEDRAYNEQFF. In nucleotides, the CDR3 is TGTGCCTGGGAAGACAGGGCCTACAATGAGCAGTTCTTC.

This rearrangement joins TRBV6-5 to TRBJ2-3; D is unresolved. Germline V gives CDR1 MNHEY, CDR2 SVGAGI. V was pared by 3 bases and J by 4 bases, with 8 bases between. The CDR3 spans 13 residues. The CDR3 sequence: CASSYFGADTQYF. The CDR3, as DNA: TGTGCCAGCAGTTATTTTGGCGCAGATACGCAGTATTTT.